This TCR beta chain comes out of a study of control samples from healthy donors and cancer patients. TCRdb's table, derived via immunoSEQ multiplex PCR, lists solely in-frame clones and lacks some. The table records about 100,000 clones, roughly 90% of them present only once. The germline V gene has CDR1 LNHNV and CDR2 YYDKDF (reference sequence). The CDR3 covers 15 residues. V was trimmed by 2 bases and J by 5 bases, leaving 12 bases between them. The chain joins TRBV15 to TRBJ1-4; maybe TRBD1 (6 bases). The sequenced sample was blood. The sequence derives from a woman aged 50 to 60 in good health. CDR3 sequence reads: CATSRKTGENEKLFF. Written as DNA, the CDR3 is TGTGCCACCAGCAGAAAGACAGGAGAAAATGAAAAACTGTTTTTT.